This TCR beta chain appears in the sequencing data of a study of T cell responses to AZD1222 COVID-19 vaccine. About the research overall: The analysis combined second doses at about 4 or about 12 weeks.

V lost 4 bases and J lost 4; bases outside the gene matches: 7. CDR1 and CDR2 (germline): SGHTA, FQGNSA. The CDR3 consists of 16 residues. Assay used: immunoSEQ multiplex PCR; TCRdb lists only in-frame clones, some missing. The repertoire holds about 120,000 clones, with approximately 86% as singletons. Concerning this clone itself: The antigen is not known.

Broader study findings: The study identified only a handful of AZD1222 recipients as seropositive at baseline. The donor cohort was predominantly white British with a female majority, and clonal diversity may have been underestimated.

This sample comprised peripheral blood, obtained on day 0 of AZD1222 vaccination. The chain recombines TRBV7-2 with TRBJ1-5, with 10 bases identical to TRBD1. The source is an adult in good health. As DNA, the CDR3 is TGTGCCAGCAGCTCAAGGGACAGGGGCGGTAATCAGCCCCAGCATTTT. Translation: CASSSRDRGGNQPQHF.